This T cell receptor (beta chain) is drawn from a study of blood T cell repertoires in COVID-19. Study background: Italy, Spain and the United States were the sources of the convalescent and acute COVID-19 samples.

In the study's own analysis: Reference gene primers were amplified, and this amplification served to estimate nucleated cell counts. Measured with immunoSEQ multiplex PCR; TCRdb has only the in-frame clones, and not every one. The V and J calls and clone size were taken over from that table, and D and trimming were inferred from the DNA. The table has about 160,000 clones, roughly 93% seen once. Seattle-derived patients entered the study during active infection and were followed longitudinally. The CDR3 length is 15 residues. V lost 4 bases to trimming and J lost 3 bases, with 13 bases between them. CDR1 and CDR2 (germline): SGHAT, FQNNGV.

The rearrangement links TRBV11-2 to TRBJ2-1, with D unclear. Sequencing was performed on peripheral blood. The clonotype originates from a woman aged 55-69 years with COVID-19, enrolled during active disease. The CDR3 DNA sequence: TGTGCCAGCAGCTCAGTACCTGGCGGCTACAATGAGCAGTTCTTC. The encoded protein is CASSSVPGGYNEQFF. The variable domain in full, with the rest retrieved from reference TRBV11-2 and TRBJ2-1, is EAGVAQSPRYKIIEKRQSVAFWCNPISGHATLYWYQQILGQGPKLLIQFQNNGVVDDSQLPKDRFSAERLKGVDSTLKIQPAKLEDSAVYLCASSSVPGGYNEQFFGPGTRLTVL.